The T cell receptor beta chain under discussion was sequenced for a study of blood T cell repertoires in COVID-19. Under the authors' procedure: The authors estimated nucleated cell counts from reference gene primer amplification. The protocol was immunoSEQ multiplex PCR, while the TCRdb copy is restricted to in-frame clones and leaves out a portion. From that table come the V and J calls and clone size; the DNA was used to work out D and trimming. The sample holds 85,000 to 100,000 clones, around 79% seen once. Germline V lookup: CDR1 SGHKS, CDR2 YYEKEE (reference sequence). The V segment lost 4 bases and the J segment 3 bases; nucleotides outside the gene matches: 2. CDR3 length: 14 amino acids.

Sequencing used peripheral blood. The genes are TRBV5-5 and TRBJ2-2; 8 bases agree with TRBD2. The receptor comes from a human donor in a cohort sampled during active COVID-19. CDR3: CASSPGLDTGELFF. The CDR3 nucleotides read TGTGCCAGCAGCCCGGGACTAGACACCGGGGAGCTGTTTTTT.